This T cell receptor (beta chain) was captured by sequencing in a study of T cells after somatic rescue of genetic block. This clone was counted once. Measured with immunoSEQ multiplex PCR; TCRdb has only the in-frame clones, and not every one. Of tens of thousands of clones listed, 90% to 97% are singletons. Trimming cost V 5 bases and J 1 base, with 4 bases left between them. The CDR3 length is 13 residues. Germline V gene lookup returns CDR1 SGDLS and CDR2 YYNGEE. What was sequenced was peripheral blood mononuclear cells (PBMCs). V gene TRBV9 combines with J gene TRBJ2-6; D remains unclear. The TCR originated in a child younger than two. The CDR3, as DNA: TGTGCCAGCAGTACGTCTGGGGCCAACGTCCTGACTTTC. Protein: CASSTSGANVLTF.